The 13 T cell receptor beta chains below were found in one sample sequenced in a study of blood T cell repertoires in COVID-19. TCRdb keeps only in-frame clones here, not all; method: immunoSEQ multiplex PCR. The sample holds 250,000 to 350,000 clones; around 88% are singletons and the top ten take about 6%. The sequencing input was PBMCs or T cells enriched from blood (not recorded which). Every receptor here comes from a woman between 40 and 50 years old who had recovered from COVID-19.

CDR3 coding DNA: TGTGCCAGCAGCCCCTCTGGCTGGTCCGGGGGGCTCCAAGAGACCCAGTACTTC. This codes for CASSPSGWSGGLQETQYF. J is TRBJ2-5 and V is TRBV3-1 (or the pseudogene TRBV3-2); perhaps TRBD2 as D (7 bases). This CDR3 is 18 amino acids long. Trimming took off 4 bases at V and 1 base at J, with 22 bases between the two ends. Germline loops: CDR1 LGHDT, CDR2 YNNKEL (reference sequence).

The chain's CDR3 is CAWSVPGVHTNTQYF. CDR3 nucleotide sequence: TGTGCCTGGAGTGTACCGGGGGTTCATACGAATACGCAGTATTTT. The J gene is TRBJ2-3, the V gene TRBV30; perhaps TRBD2 as D (6 bases). CDR1 GTSNPN and CDR2 SVGIG come from the germline V gene (reference sequence). With 0 bases removed from V and 7 bases from J, the gap between germline ends came to 17 bases. CDR3 length: 15 residues.

The CDR3 region is CASSLGSSTYTDTQYF. DNA for the CDR3: TGTGCCAGCAGCTTGGGCAGTAGCACATACACAGATACGCAGTATTTT. The rearrangement joins TRBV5-4 to TRBJ2-3; no definite D call. CDR3 size: 16 residues. Germline values: CDR1 SGHNT, CDR2 YYREEE (reference sequence). Deletions cut 0 bases from V and 2 bases from J, with 13 bases between.

The chain uses TRBV3-1 (or the pseudogene TRBV3-2) and TRBJ2-1; TRBD2 aligns across 10 bases. Germline V CDR1 and CDR2: LGHDT, YNNKEL (reference sequence). The V segment lost 4 bases and the J segment 6 bases; nucleotides outside the gene matches: 9. The CDR3 runs 16 residues. This CDR3 reads CASSPGSGRASNEQFF. The CDR3 nucleotides are TGTGCCAGCAGCCCAGGGAGCGGGAGGGCCTCCAATGAGCAGTTCTTC.

The chain carries TRBV30 and TRBJ2-5; the D is unclear. Trimming removed 1 base at V and 2 bases at J, with 5 bases between. The CDR3 extends over 12 amino acids. The germline V gene has CDR1 GTSNPN and CDR2 SVGIG (reference sequence). For the CDR3, the DNA is TGTGCCTGGAGTGCCGGGCAAGAGACCCAGTACTTC. Translation: CAWSAGQETQYF.

The J gene is TRBJ1-6, the V gene TRBV11-3, with a possible D match to TRBD1 (6 bases). The CDR3 consists of 14 residues. Germline V gene lookup returns CDR1 SGHNT and CDR2 YENEEA. V lost 5 bases, J lost 6 bases, and 11 bases lay in between. CDR3: CASSGEGGNSPLHF. The CDR3 coding sequence is TGTGCCAGCAGCGGGGAGGGGGGTAATTCACCCCTCCACTTT.

This chain joins TRBV27 and TRBJ1-2, with a tentative D call TRBD1 (5 bases). The length of the CDR3 is 16 residues. Germline V gene data show CDR1 as MNHEY and CDR2 as SMNVEV (reference sequence). V shed 4 bases and J shed 5 bases, with 20 bases lying between them. The CDR3 region is CASSSYNPIDRYGYTF. CDR3 nucleotide sequence: TGTGCCAGCAGTTCTTATAACCCAATCGACAGATATGGCTACACCTTC.

Comments on this clone: The sample has other DNA sequences that encode this CDR3 too. V is TRBV28 and J is TRBJ2-7, with a possible D match to TRBD1 (6 bases). Germline CDR1 and CDR2: MDHEN and SYDVKM. CDR3 length: 13 residues. With 6 bases removed from V and 4 bases from J, the gap between germline ends came to 13 bases. This CDR3 reads CASRLQGPYEQYF. The CDR3 region has the DNA TGTGCCAGCAGGTTACAGGGTCCTTACGAGCAGTACTTC.

This chain connects TRBV2 to TRBJ2-5; the D gene is possibly TRBD1 (5 bases). V was shortened by 3 bases and J by 5 bases, with 13 bases between the two germline ends. This CDR3 region has 14 residues. The germline CDR1 and CDR2 sequences are SNHLY and FYNNEI. The CDR3 DNA reads TGTGCCAGCAGTGAGGGGCAGGGTGCGGAGACCCAGTACTTC. Encoded protein: CASSEGQGAETQYF.

The chain employs TRBV6-5 and TRBJ2-3; 9 bases fit TRBD2. Germline V CDR1 and CDR2: MNHEY, SVGAGI. The CDR3 has 13 residues. V was clipped by 7 bases and J by 6 bases; unmatched bases: 5. CDR3 sequence reads: CASKREDPDTQYF. The CDR3 nucleotides read TGTGCCAGCAAGCGGGAGGACCCCGATACGCAGTATTTT.

V gene TRBV5-6 combines with J gene TRBJ1-5; 10 nucleotides line up with TRBD1. The CDR3 is 16 amino acids. Germline assignment: CDR1 SGHDT and CDR2 YYEEEE. V shed 3 bases, J shed 4 bases, and the junction held 7 bases outside the gene matches. In DNA, the CDR3 is TGTGCCAGCAGCTCAATGACAGGGGGCGGAAATCAGCCCCAGCATTTT. This encodes CASSSMTGGGNQPQHF.

This clone was observed a single time. This chain uses TRBV5-1 with TRBJ2-7; TRBD2 matches 8 bases. Germline values: CDR1 SGHRS, CDR2 YFSETQ. The CDR3 contains 16 residues. The J segment lost 2 bases and the V segment lost 0 bases, leaving 7 bases of the junction unmatched. CDR3 sequence: CASSLGPGLGPYEQYF. Here the CDR3 DNA reads TGCGCCAGCAGCTTGGGGCCGGGACTAGGTCCCTACGAGCAGTACTTC. The full variable domain, with the rest looked up from reference TRBV5-1 and TRBJ2-7, is KAGVTQTPRYLIKTRGQQVTLSCSPISGHRSVSWYQQTPGQGLQFLFEYFSETQRNKGNFPGRFSGRQFSNSRSEMNVSTLELGDSALYLCASSLGPGLGPYEQYFGPGTRLTVT.

The V and J genes are TRBV5-4 and TRBJ1-2; D is undetermined. The CDR3 covers 15 residues. The V gene's germline CDR1 is SGHNT and CDR2 YYREEE (reference sequence). The germline V and J ends were trimmed by 2 bases and 1 base, with 12 bases remaining between them. CDR3 DNA sequence: TGTGCCAGCAGCTTCGGCAGGTTAAATAACTATGGCTACACCTTC. It translates to CASSFGRLNNYGYTF.